This T cell receptor beta chain was documented in a study of OX40 agonist ivuxolimab in advanced cancers. Whole-study context: A diagnosis of hepatocellular carcinoma, melanoma, renal cell or head and neck cancer was present in dose-escalation patients. Partial responses were seen in three patients, one with hepatocellular carcinoma and two with cutaneous melanoma.

Germline CDR1 reads LGHNA; CDR2 reads YSLEER. CDR3 length: 15 amino acids. V dropped 0 bases and J dropped 1 base, with 9 bases sitting between them. To note about this clone: What it binds is not known.

Study-wide points: Several nonresponders also turned out to have low normalized T-cell clonal expansion.

Profiled with immunoSEQ multiplex PCR; TCRdb holds only in-frame clones, not every one. The top ten clones hold 0.65% to 0.95% of a sample with fewer than 90,000 clones, 88% of them seen once. The receptor was derived from an adult with an advanced solid tumor such as melanoma, head and neck, liver or kidney cancer. The input for sequencing was CD4+ or CD8+ T cells sorted from blood, taken in a trial of the OX40 agonist ivuxolimab. The chain joins TRBV4-3 to TRBJ2-5, with D unclear. The CDR3 sequence: CASSQEVRPQETQYF. DNA for the CDR3: TGCGCCAGCAGCCAAGAAGTGCGGCCCCAAGAGACCCAGTACTTC.